The rows below give T cell receptor beta chains drawn from one sample of a study of cytomegalovirus exposure and HLA in healthy donors. Measured with immunoSEQ multiplex PCR; TCRdb has only the in-frame clones, and not every one. Here the sample spans about 110,000 clones, less than 80% being singletons. The sample consisted of PBMCs. These receptors originate from a man in his thirties or forties in good health and CMV-seronegative. Each CDR3 is given with its conserved first and last residue.

j_call v_call cdr3_aa
TRBJ1-5 TRBV2 CASRTGTGNQPQHF
TRBJ1-6 TRBV4-1 CASSPRTQDPHSPLHF
TRBJ2-1 TRBV30 CAWTAQREFFEQFF
TRBJ2-1 TRBV29-1 CSVEGEFRGIRSYNEQFF
TRBJ2-4 TRBV7-9 CASSSGLAVNIQYF
TRBJ1-2 TRBV7-2 CASSPRRDGYGYTF
TRBJ2-7 TRBV5-4 CASSLGQGVVEQYF
TRBJ2-3 TRBV4-1 CASSQDYEITDTQYF
TRBJ1-3 TRBV5-6 CASSLVQANGNTIYF
TRBJ2-7 TRBV10-3 CAINNRDRGTTSGGRSYEQYF
TRBJ2-1 TRBV9 CASSDTSRGVSYNEQFF
TRBJ2-5 TRBV19 CASTGTSGRAQETQYF
TRBJ2-3 TRBV9 CASSSSGDRTDTQYF
TRBJ2-1 TRBV28 CASSGQGTQFF
TRBJ2-7 TRBV13 CASSSRTSPYEQYF
TRBJ2-1 TRBV9 CASSVATEGPGFF
TRBJ2-2 TRBV4-1 CASSQGTSLGELFF
TRBJ2-7 TRBV10-3 CATGLANYEQYF
TRBJ1-5 TRBV19 CASSLVGVGQPQHF
TRBJ1-6 TRBV4-1 CASSQDNRENSPLHF
TRBJ2-7 TRBV29-1 CSVEEGLYEQYF
TRBJ2-7 TRBV13 CASSPEWVENRYEQYF
TRBJ2-7 TRBV28 CASSPRDRDLEQYF
TRBJ2-3 TRBV27 CASSLSAAGQRGDPRDTQYF
TRBJ1-1 TRBV19 CASSLRGRGTEAFF
TRBJ2-5 TRBV7-2 CASSLGVAGGLQETQYF
TRBJ2-7 TRBV9 CASSPGQGRIEQYF
TRBJ2-1 TRBV29-1 CSVALPGLAGNEQFF
TRBJ1-1 TRBV7-2 CASSLEHPGTEAFF
TRBJ2-7 TRBV19 CASSIAGGLGYEQYF
TRBJ2-3 TRBV5-8 CASSSLRWAQYF
TRBJ1-1 TRBV6-5 CASMDRGRLNTEAFF
TRBJ2-5 TRBV25-1 CASSEYNLGDQYF
TRBJ2-5 TRBV28 CASINRAETQYF
TRBJ2-3 TRBV9 CASSGGPGDTQYF
TRBJ2-3 TRBV5-1 CASSPQGVGTDTQYF
TRBJ1-1 TRBV19 CASRQGVVLNTEAFF
TRBJ2-1 TRBV4-1 CASRPRGDGSYNEQFF
TRBJ2-5 TRBV5-1 CASSLAPGQGPLQETQYF
TRBJ2-7 TRBV27 CASSLSRGPNYEQYF
TRBJ2-7 TRBV4-2 CASSQGTDRGPYEQYF
TRBJ2-1 TRBV19 CASSSGQGRGNEQFF
TRBJ1-4 TRBV6-1 CASSESGFRINEKLFF
TRBJ2-3 TRBV7-9 CASSSPGLDLSDTQYF
TRBJ2-7 TRBV28 CASITSGSSYEQYF
TRBJ2-7 TRBV19 CASSAGLFYEQYF
TRBJ1-3 TRBV10-3 CAIRRTGAENTIYF
TRBJ2-1 TRBV5-1 CASSSRPGQGLNEQFF
NA TRBV4-2 CASSSRDRGSYEQYF
TRBJ1-4 TRBV10-3 CAIRRQFATNEKLFF
TRBJ2-7 TRBV11-2 CASSLGLADAYEQYF
TRBJ1-3 TRBV7-2 CASSLVPGSGNTIYF
TRBJ2-5 TRBV6-1 CASSGSLAGRAETQYF
TRBJ2-1 TRBV5-6 CASSLSPGGVYNEQFF